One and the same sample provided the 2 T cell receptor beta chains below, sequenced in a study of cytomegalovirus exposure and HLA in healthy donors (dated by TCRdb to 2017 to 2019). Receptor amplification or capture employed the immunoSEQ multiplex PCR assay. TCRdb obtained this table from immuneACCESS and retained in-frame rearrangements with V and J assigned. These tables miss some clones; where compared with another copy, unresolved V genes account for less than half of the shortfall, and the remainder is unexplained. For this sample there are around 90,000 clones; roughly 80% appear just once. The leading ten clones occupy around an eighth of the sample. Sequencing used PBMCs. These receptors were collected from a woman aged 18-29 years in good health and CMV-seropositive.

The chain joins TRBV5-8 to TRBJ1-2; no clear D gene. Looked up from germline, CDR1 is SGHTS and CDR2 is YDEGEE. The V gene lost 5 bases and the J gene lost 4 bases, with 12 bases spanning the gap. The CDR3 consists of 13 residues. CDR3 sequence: CASRGGAGYGYTF. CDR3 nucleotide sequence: TGTGCCAGCAGGGGCGGCGCGGGCTATGGCTACACCTTC. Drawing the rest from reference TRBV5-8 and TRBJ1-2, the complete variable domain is EAGVTQSPTHLIKTRGQQATLRCSPISGHTSVYWYQQALGLGLQFLLWYDEGEERNRGNFPPRFSGRQFPNYSSELNVNALELEDSALYLCASRGGAGYGYTFGSGTRLTVV.

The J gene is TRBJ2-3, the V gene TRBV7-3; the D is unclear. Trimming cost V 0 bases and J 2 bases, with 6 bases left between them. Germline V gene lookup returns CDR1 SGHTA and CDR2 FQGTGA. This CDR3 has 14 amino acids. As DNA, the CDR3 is TGTGCCAGCAGCTTAACACCGGTCACAGATACGCAGTATTTT. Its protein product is CASSLTPVTDTQYF.